Each of the 12 T cell receptor beta chains below was sequenced from the same sample in a study of blood T cell repertoires in COVID-19. TCRdb keeps only in-frame clones here, not all; method: immunoSEQ multiplex PCR. This sample has 70,000 to 75,000 clones, with 90% found just once. Sequenced: peripheral blood. The receptors come from a woman between 18 and 29 years old with acute or convalescent COVID-19.

The gene calls are TRBV28 and TRBJ1-1; D is unresolved. The CDR3 runs 13 residues. Trimming cost V 2 bases and J 2 bases, with 6 bases left between them. Germline V gene data show CDR1 as MDHEN and CDR2 as SYDVKM. CDR3 sequence reads: CASSLGRNTEAFF. CDR3 in DNA: TGTGCCAGCAGTTTAGGGCGTAACACTGAAGCTTTCTTT.

The chain links TRBV6-5 to TRBJ1-1; TRBD1 aligns across 10 bases. The CDR3 runs to 16 residues. V dropped 0 bases and J dropped 7; count of bases not matched to a gene: 8. Germline lookup yields CDR1 MNHEY and CDR2 SVGAGI. CDR3 region: CASSYSSGTGAIEAFF. DNA for the CDR3: TGTGCCAGCAGTTACTCCTCCGGGACAGGGGCAATTGAAGCTTTCTTT.

The rearrangement links TRBV2 to TRBJ2-7; D gene unclear. CDR1 SNHLY and CDR2 FYNNEI come from the germline V gene. V lost 3 bases, J lost 9 bases, and 9 bases lay in between. CDR3 length: 11 residues. The CDR3 coding sequence is TGTGCCAGCAGTGACCTCGTCGGGCAGTACTTC. Protein product: CASSDLVGQYF.

This chain uses TRBV6-2 or TRBV6-3 with TRBJ2-1, with 7 positions matching TRBD2. Looked up from germline, CDR1 is MNHEY and CDR2 is SVGEGT. The CDR3 contains 15 residues. V lost 0 bases and J lost 8; bases outside the gene matches: 7. CDR3 amino acids: CASSYSSSGLHEQFF. The CDR3 DNA is TGTGCCAGCAGTTACTCGTCTAGCGGACTCCATGAGCAGTTCTTC.

This clone was counted a few times. V usage is TRBV16 and J usage is TRBJ1-1; no clear D gene. This CDR3 has 13 residues. The V gene lost 2 bases and the J gene lost 7 bases, with 11 bases spanning the gap. Germline V gene data show CDR1 as KGHSY and CDR2 as FQNENV. The CDR3 nucleotides are TGTGCCAGCAGCCAAGGAGGGCTACATGAAGCTTTCTTT. Translation: CASSQGGLHEAFF.

The chain links TRBV14 to TRBJ2-1, with 7 bases matching TRBD1. Per germline, CDR1 SGHDN and CDR2 FVKESK. The junction had 7 bases not matched to a gene; V was cut back by 1 base and J by 7 bases. The CDR3 is made up of 15 amino acids. CDR3 DNA sequence: TGTGCCAGCAGCCAAGCTCTAGGACAGGTAAATGAGCAGTTCTTC. It translates to CASSQALGQVNEQFF.

Written as DNA, the CDR3 is TGTGCCAGAAGCCCGATCCTCTGGGAGGGCGATGCCGGGGAGCTGTTTTTT. It is translated as CARSPILWEGDAGELFF. V usage is TRBV5-3 and J usage is TRBJ2-2, with 7 nucleotides matching TRBD2. TRBV5-3 is classed as an ORF, of uncertain function. The CDR3 runs 17 residues. With V trimmed by 4 bases and J by 6 bases, 15 bases remained unmatched.

V gene TRBV3-1 (or the pseudogene TRBV3-2) combines with J gene TRBJ2-7, with 7 bases fitting TRBD1. Losses at the gene ends were 2 bases for V and 5 bases for J; bases not matched to a gene: 9. There are 15 residues in the CDR3. Looked up from germline, CDR1 is LGHDT and CDR2 is YNNKEL (reference sequence). The CDR3: CASSQMGQTFDEQYF. The DNA of the CDR3 is TGTGCCAGCAGCCAAATGGGACAGACCTTCGACGAGCAGTACTTC.

This sequence joins TRBV19 and TRBJ1-3; no clear D gene. Trimming shortened V by 3 bases and J by 1 base, and 13 bases separated the two germline ends. CDR1 and CDR2 from the germline V gene are LNHDA and SQIVND (reference sequence). The CDR3 runs 16 residues. CDR3 amino acids: CASSMPRGDSGNTIYF. The CDR3 DNA follows: TGTGCCAGTAGTATGCCAAGAGGTGATTCTGGAAACACCATATATTTT.

The chain couples TRBV5-1 to TRBJ2-7; 7 nucleotides line up with TRBD1. The CDR3 sequence is 14 residues long. Germline V CDR1 and CDR2: SGHRS, YFSETQ. The J segment lost 3 bases and the V segment lost 7 bases, leaving 10 bases of the junction unmatched. This CDR3 is CASGSRDSLYEQYF. CDR3 in DNA: TGCGCCAGCGGAAGCCGGGACAGTCTCTACGAGCAGTACTTC.

The CDR3 DNA reads as TGTGCCAGCAGTTCCGGCGGGGGGGCGCATGGTTATGGCTACACCTTC. Protein sequence: CASSSGGGAHGYGYTF. J is TRBJ1-2 and V is TRBV6-2 or TRBV6-3, with a tentative D call TRBD1 (6 bases). V was cut by 4 bases and J by 5 bases, with 20 bases left in between. The germline gives CDR1 MNHEY, CDR2 SVGEGT. The CDR3 has 16 residues.

This chain joins TRBV7-2 and TRBJ2-7; 9 nucleotides match TRBD2. This CDR3 comprises 17 residues. Germline lookup yields CDR1 SGHTA and CDR2 FQGNSA. The V segment lost 2 bases and the J segment 4 bases; nucleotides outside the gene matches: 12. The DNA of the CDR3 is TGTGCCAGCAGCTTATATTCTCTAGCGGGGACAACGTACGAGCAGTACTTC. Its protein is CASSLYSLAGTTYEQYF.